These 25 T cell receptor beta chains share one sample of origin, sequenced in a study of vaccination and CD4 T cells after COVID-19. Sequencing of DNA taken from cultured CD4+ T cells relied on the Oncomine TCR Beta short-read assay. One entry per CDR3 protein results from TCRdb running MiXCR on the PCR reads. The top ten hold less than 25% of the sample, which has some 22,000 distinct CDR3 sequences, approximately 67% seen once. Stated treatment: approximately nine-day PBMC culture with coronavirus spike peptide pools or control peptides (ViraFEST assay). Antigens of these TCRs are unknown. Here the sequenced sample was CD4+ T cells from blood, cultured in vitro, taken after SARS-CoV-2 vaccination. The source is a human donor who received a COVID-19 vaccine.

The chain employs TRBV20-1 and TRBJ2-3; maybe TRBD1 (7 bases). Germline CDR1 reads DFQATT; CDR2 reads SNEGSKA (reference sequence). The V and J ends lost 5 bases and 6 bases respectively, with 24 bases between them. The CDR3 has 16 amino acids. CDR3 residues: CSAGPRDSQFVDTQYF. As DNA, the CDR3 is TGCAGTGCTGGCCCGCGGGACAGTCAGTTTGTGGATACGCAGTATTTT.

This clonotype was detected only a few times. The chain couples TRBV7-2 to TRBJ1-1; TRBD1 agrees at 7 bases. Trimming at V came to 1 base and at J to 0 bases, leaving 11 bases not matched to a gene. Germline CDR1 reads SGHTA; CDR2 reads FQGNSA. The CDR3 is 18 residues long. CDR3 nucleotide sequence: TGTGCCAGCAGCTTAGGAAGAAGGAGGACAGGACTGAACACTGAAGCTTTCTTT. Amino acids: CASSLGRRRTGLNTEAFF.

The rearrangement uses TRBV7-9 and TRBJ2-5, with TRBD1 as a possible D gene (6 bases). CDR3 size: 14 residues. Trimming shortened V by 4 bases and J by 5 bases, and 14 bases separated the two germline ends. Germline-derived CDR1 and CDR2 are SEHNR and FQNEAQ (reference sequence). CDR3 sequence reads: CASSSTGTPETQYF. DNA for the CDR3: TGTGCCAGCAGCTCCACCGGGACACCGGAGACCCAGTACTTC. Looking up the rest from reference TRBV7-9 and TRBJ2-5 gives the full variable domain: DTGVSQNPRHKITKRGQNVTFRCDPISEHNRLYWYRQTLGQGPEFLTYFQNEAQLEKSRLLSDRFSAERPKGSFSTLEIQRTEQGDSAMYLCASSSTGTPETQYFGPGTRLLVL.

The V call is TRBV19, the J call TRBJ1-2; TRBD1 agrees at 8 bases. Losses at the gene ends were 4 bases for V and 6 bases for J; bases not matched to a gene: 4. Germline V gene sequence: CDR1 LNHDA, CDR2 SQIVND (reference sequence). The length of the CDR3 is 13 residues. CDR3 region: CASSTRTGNGYTF. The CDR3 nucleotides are TGTGCCAGTAGTACTCGGACAGGGAATGGCTACACCTTC.

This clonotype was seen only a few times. CDR3 in amino acids: CASSYFRTGSYEQYF. The CDR3 coding sequence is TGTGCCAGCAGTTACTTCAGGACAGGGTCCTACGAGCAGTACTTC. This sequence joins TRBV6-2 or TRBV6-3 and TRBJ2-7; 8 bases match TRBD1. From germline, CDR1 is MNHEY and CDR2 SVGEGT. The CDR3 spans 15 residues. With 1 base clipped from V and 1 base from J, the junction kept 3 bases outside the gene matches.

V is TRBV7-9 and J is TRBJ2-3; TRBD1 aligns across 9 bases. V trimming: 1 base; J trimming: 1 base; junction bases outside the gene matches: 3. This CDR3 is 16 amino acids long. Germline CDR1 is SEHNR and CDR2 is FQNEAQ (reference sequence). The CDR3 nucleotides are TGTGCCAGCAGCTTAGGGTGGACAGGGGGCACAGATACGCAGTATTTT. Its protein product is CASSLGWTGGTDTQYF.

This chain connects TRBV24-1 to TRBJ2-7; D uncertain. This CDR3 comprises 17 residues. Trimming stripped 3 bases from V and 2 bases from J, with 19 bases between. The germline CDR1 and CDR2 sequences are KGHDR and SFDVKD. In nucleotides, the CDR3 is TGTGCCACCAGTGATCCCGTCTATGACGTCTTACCCTACGAGCAGTACTTC. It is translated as CATSDPVYDVLPYEQYF.

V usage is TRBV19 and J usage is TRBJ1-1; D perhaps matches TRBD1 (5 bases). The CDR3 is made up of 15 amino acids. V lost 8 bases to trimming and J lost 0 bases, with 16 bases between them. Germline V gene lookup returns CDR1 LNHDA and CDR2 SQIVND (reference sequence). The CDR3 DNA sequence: TGTGCCAGTGCCGGCGGGGGGACTTTGAACACTGAAGCTTTCTTT. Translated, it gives CASAGGGTLNTEAFF.

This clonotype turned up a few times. The CDR3 nucleotides read TGTGCCAGCAGTGAAAGGGGTCGGACTGAAGCTTTCTTT. Encoded protein: CASSERGRTEAFF. This chain links TRBV6-1 with TRBJ1-1; D may be TRBD1 (5 bases). Per germline, CDR1 MNHNS and CDR2 SASEGT. The CDR3 has 13 amino acids. With 2 bases removed from V and 5 bases from J, the gap between germline ends came to 9 bases.

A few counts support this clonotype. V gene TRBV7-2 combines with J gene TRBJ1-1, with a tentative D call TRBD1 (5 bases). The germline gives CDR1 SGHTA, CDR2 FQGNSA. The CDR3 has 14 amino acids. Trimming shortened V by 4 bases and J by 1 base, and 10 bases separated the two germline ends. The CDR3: CASSSAGPNTEAFF. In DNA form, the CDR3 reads TGTGCCAGCAGCTCAGCAGGGCCGAACACTGAAGCTTTCTTT.

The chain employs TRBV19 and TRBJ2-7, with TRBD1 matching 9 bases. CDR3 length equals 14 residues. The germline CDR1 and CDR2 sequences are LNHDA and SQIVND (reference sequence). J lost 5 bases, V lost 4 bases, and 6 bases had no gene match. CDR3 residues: CASSKQGAPHEQYF. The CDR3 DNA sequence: TGTGCCAGTAGTAAACAGGGGGCTCCCCACGAGCAGTACTTC.

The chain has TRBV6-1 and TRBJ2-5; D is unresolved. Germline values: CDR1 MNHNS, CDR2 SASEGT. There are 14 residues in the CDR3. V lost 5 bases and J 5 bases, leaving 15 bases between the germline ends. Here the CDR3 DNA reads TGTGCCAGCAGTCCAAGGACGATTTTGGAGACCCAGTACTTC. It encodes CASSPRTILETQYF.

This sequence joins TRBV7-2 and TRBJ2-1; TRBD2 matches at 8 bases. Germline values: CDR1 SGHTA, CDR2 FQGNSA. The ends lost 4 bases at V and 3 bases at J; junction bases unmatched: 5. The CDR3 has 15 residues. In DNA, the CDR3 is TGTGCCAGCAGCTCAAGCGGGGGAGGCTACAATGAGCAGTTCTTC. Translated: CASSSSGGGYNEQFF.

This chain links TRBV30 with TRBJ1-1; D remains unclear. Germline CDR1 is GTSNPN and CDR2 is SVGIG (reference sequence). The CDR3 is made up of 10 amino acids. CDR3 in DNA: TGTGCGGTGGGGTCCACTGAAGCTTTCTTT. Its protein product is CAVGSTEAFF.

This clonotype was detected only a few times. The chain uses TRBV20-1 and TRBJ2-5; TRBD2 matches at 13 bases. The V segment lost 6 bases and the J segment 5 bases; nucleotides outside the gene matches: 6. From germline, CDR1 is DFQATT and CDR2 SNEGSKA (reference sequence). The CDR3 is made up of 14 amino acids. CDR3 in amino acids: CSAALAGGRETQYF. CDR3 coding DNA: TGCAGTGCGGCACTAGCGGGGGGGCGGGAGACCCAGTACTTC.

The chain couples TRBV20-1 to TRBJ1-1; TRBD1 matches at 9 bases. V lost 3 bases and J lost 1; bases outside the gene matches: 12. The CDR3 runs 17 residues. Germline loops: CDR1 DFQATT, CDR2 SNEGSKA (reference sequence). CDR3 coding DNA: TGCAGTGCTAGGCCGGGACAGGGCTGGTTGGGGAACACTGAAGCTTTCTTT. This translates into CSARPGQGWLGNTEAFF.

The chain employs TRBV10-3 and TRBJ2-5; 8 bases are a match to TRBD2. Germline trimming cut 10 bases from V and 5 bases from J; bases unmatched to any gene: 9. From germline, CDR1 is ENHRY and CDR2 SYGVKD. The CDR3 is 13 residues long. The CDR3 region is CATSGGLAETQYF. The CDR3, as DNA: TGTGCCACCTCAGGAGGACTAGCTGAGACCCAGTACTTC.

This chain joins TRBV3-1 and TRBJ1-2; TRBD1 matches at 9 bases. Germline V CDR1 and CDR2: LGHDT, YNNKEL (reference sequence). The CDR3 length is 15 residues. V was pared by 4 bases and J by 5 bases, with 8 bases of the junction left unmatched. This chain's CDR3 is CASSLNRGQRYGYTF. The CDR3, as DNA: TGTGCCAGCAGCCTAAACAGGGGGCAGCGGTATGGCTACACCTTC. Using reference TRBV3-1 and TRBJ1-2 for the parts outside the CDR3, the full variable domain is DTAVSQTPKYLVTQMGNDKSIKCEQNLGHDTMYWYKQDSKKFLKIMFSYNNKELIINETVPNRFSPKSPDKAHLNLHINSLELGDSAVYFCASSLNRGQRYGYTFGSGTRLTVV.

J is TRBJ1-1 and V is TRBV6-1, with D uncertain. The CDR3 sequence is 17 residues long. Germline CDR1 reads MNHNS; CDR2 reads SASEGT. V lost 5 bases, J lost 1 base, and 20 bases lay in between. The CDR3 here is CASSPPLAAPENTEAFF. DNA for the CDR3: TGTGCCAGCAGTCCGCCCCTTGCAGCACCTGAGAACACTGAAGCTTTCTTT.

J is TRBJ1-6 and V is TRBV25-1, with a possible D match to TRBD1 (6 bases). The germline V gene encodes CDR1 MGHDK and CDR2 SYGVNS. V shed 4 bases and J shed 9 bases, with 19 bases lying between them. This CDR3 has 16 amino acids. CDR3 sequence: CASSAQKGGALSPLHF. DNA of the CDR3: TGTGCCAGCAGTGCCCAGAAGGGGGGCGCGCTTTCACCCCTCCACTTT.

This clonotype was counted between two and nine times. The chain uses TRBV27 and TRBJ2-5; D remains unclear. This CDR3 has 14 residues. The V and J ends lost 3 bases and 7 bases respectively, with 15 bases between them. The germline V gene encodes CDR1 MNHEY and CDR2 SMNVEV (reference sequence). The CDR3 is CASSLTWSDPTQYF. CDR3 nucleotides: TGTGCCAGCAGTTTGACGTGGTCCGATCCGACCCAGTACTTC.

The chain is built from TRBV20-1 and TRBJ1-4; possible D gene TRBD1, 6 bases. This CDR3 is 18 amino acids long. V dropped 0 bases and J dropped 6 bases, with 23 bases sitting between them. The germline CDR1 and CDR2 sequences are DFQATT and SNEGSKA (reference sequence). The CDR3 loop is CSARDPLPPGPGDEKLFF. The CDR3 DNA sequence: TGCAGTGCTAGAGATCCTCTCCCCCCGGGGCCAGGGGATGAAAAACTGTTTTTT.

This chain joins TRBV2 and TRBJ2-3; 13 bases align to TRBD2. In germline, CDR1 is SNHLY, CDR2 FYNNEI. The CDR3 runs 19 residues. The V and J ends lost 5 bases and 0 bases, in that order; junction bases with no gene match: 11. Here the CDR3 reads CASSTGTSGASSSTDTQYF. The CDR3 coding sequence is TGTGCCAGCAGTACCGGGACTAGCGGGGCCTCCTCTAGCACAGATACGCAGTATTTT.

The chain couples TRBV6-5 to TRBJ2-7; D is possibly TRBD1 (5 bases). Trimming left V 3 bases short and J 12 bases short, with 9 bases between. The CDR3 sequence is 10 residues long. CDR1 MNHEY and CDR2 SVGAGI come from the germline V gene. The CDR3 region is CASSYDSGYF. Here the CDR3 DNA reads TGTGCCAGCAGTTATGACAGTGGGTACTTC.

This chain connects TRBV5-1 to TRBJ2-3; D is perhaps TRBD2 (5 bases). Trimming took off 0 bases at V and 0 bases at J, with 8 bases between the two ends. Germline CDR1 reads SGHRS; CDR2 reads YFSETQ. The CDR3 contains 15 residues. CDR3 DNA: TGCGCCAGCAGCTTGGTGACTACTAGCACAGATACGCAGTATTTT. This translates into CASSLVTTSTDTQYF.